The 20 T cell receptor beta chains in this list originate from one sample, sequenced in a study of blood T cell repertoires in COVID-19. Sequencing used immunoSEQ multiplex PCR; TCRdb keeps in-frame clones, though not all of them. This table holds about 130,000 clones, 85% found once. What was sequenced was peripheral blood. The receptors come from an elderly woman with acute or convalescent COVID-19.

The CDR3 loop reads CASSWTSNQPQHF. The CDR3, as DNA: TGTGCCAGCAGTTGGACAAGCAATCAGCCCCAGCATTTT. The J gene is TRBJ1-5, the V gene TRBV27, with TRBD1 as a possible D gene (5 bases). The CDR3 sequence is 13 residues long. V lost 4 bases and J 1 base, leaving 5 bases between the germline ends. Germline V gene data show CDR1 as MNHEY and CDR2 as SMNVEV (reference sequence).

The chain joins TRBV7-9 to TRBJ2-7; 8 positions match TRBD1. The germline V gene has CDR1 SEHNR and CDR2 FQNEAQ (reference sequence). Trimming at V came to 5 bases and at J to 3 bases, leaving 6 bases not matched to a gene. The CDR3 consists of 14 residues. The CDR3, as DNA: TGTGCCAGCAGCAGACAGGGGTCGGGCTACGAGCAGTACTTC. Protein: CASSRQGSGYEQYF.

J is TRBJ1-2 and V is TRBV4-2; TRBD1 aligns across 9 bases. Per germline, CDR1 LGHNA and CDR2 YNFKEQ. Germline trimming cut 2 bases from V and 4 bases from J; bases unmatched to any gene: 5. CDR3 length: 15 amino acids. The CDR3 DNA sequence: TGTGCCAGCAGCCAAACCGACAGGGGGGGCTATGGCTACACCTTC. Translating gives CASSQTDRGGYGYTF.

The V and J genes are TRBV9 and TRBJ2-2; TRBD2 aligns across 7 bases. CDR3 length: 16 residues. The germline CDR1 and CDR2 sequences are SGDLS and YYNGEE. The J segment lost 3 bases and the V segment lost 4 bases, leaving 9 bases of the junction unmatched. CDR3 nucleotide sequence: TGTGCCAGCAGCCCGCGGACTAGGGAGGACACCGGGGAGCTGTTTTTT. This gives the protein CASSPRTREDTGELFF.

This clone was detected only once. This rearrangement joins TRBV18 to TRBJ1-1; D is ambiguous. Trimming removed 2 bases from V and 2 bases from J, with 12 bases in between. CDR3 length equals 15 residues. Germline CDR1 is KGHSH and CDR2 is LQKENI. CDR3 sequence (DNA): TGTGCCAGCTCACCAGGAGGACGCCATAACACTGAAGCTTTCTTT. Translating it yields CASSPGGRHNTEAFF.

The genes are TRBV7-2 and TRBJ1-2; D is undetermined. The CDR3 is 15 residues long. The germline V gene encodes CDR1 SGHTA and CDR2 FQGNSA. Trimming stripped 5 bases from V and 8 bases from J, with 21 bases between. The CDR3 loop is CASSPTSQSGGGYTF. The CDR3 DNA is TGTGCCAGCAGCCCCACCTCCCAGTCTGGAGGAGGCTACACCTTC.

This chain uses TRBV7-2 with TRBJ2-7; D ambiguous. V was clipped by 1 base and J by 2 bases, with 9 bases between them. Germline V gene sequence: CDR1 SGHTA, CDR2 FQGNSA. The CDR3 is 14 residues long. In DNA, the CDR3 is TGTGCCAGCAGCTTAGTGTTCAGCGCCTACGAGCAGTACTTC. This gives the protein CASSLVFSAYEQYF.

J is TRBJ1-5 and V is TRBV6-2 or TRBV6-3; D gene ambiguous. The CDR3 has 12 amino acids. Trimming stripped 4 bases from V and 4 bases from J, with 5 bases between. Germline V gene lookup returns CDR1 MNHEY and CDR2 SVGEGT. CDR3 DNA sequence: TGTGCCAGCAGTTTCCGGAATCAGCCCCAGCATTTT. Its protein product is CASSFRNQPQHF.

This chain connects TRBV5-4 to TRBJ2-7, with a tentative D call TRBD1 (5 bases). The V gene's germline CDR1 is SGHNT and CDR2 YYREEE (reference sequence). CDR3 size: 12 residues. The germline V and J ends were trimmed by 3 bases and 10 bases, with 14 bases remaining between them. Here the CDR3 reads CASSSLTARQYF. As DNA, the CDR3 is TGTGCCAGCAGCTCCCTGACAGCCAGACAGTACTTC.

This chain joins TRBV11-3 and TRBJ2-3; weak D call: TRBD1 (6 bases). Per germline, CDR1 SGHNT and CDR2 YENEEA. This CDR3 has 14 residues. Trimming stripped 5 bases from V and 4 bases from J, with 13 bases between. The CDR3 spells CASSRYRESDTQYF. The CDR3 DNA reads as TGTGCCAGCAGCCGATACAGGGAGTCAGATACGCAGTATTTT. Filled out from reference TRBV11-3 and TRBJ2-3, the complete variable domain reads EAGVVQSPRYKIIEKKQPVAFWCNPISGHNTLYWYLQNLGQGPELLIRYENEEAVDDSQLPKDRFSAERLKGVDSTLKIQPAELGDSAVYLCASSRYRESDTQYFGPGTRLTVL.

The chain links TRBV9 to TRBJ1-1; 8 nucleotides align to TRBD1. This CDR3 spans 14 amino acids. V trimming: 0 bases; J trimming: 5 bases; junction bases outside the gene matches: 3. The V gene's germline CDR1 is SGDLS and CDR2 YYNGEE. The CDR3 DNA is TGTGCCAGCAGCGTAGCTCACAGGGGGACTGAAGCTTTCTTT. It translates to CASSVAHRGTEAFF.

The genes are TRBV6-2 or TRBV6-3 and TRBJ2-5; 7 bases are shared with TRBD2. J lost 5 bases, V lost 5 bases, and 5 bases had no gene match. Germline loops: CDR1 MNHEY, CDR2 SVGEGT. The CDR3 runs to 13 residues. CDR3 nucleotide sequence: TGTGCCAGCAGTCGTGGGGGGGAGGAGACCCAGTACTTC. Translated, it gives CASSRGGEETQYF.

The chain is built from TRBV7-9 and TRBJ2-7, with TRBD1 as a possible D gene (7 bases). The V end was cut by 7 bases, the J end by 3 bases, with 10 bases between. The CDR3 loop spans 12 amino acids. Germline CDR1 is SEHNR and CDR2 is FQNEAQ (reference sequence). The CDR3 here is CASTQGGYEQYF. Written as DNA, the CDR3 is TGTGCCAGCACCCAGGGGGGCTACGAGCAGTACTTC.

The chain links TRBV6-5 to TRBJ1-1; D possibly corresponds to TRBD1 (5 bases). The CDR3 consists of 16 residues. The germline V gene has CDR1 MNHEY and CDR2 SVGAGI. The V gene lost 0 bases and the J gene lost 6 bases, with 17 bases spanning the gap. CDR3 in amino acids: CASSYSNFRALAEAFF. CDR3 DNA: TGTGCCAGCAGTTACTCGAATTTCAGGGCCCTTGCTGAAGCTTTCTTT.

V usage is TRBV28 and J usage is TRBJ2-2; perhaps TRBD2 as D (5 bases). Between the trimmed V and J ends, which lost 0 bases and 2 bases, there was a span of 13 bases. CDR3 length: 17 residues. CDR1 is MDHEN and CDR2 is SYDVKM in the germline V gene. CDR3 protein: CASSLWLAIDNTGELFF. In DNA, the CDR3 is TGTGCCAGCAGTTTATGGCTAGCAATCGATAACACCGGGGAGCTGTTTTTT.

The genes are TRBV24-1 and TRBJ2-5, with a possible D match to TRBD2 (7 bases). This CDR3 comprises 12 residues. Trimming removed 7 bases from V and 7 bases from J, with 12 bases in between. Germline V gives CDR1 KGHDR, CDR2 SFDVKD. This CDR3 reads CATRSGEGTQYF. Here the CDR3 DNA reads TGTGCCACCAGATCAGGGGAGGGGACCCAGTACTTC.

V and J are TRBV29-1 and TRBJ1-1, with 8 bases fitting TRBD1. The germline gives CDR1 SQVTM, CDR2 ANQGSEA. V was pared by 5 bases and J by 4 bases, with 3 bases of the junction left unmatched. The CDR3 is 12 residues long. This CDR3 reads CSVSTGATEAFF. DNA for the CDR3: TGCAGCGTTTCGACAGGGGCCACTGAAGCTTTCTTT.

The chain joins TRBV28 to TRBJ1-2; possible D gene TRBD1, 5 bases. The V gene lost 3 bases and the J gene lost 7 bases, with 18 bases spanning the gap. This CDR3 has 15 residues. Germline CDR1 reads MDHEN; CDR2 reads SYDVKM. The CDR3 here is CASSFGAGSGSGYTF. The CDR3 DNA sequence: TGTGCCAGCAGTTTCGGGGCGGGGTCGGGTAGTGGCTACACCTTC.

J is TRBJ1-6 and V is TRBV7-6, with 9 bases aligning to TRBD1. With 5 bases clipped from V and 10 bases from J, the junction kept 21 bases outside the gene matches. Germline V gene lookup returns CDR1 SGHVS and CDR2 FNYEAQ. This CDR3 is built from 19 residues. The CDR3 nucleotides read TGTGCCAGCAGCCGTCCCCCTACAGGGGGCAATGGAATCGGGTCACCCCTCCACTTT. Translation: CASSRPPTGGNGIGSPLHF.

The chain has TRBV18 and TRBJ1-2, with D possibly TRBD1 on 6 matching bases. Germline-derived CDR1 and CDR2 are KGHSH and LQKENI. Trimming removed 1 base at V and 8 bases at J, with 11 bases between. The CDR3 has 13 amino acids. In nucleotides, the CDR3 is TGTGCCAGCTCACCACTCAGGGGTCGGGGCTACACCTTC. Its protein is CASSPLRGRGYTF.